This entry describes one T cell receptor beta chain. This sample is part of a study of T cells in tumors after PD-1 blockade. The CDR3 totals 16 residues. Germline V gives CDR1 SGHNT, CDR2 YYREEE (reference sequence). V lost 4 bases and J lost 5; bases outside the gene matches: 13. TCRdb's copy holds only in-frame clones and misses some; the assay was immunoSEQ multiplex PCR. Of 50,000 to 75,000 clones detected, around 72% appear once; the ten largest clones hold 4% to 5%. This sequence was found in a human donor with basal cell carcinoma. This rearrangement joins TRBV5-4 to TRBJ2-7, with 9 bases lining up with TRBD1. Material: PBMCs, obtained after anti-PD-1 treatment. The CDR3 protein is CASSGYSGTGSNEQYF. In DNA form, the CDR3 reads TGTGCCAGCAGCGGATACTCCGGGACAGGGTCGAACGAGCAGTACTTC.